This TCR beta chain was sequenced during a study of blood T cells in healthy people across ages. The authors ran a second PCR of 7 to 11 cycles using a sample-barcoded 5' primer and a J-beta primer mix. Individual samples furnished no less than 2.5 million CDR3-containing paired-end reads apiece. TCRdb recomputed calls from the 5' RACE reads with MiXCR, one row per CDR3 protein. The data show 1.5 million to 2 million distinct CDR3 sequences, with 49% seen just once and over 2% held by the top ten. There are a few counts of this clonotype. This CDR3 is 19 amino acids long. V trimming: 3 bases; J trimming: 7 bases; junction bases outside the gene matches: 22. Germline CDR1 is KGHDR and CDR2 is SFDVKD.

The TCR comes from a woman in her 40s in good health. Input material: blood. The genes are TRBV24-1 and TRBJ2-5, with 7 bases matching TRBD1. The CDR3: CATSDTFGVVGGAPGTQYF. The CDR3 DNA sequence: TGTGCCACCAGTGATACCTTTGGGGTCGTAGGGGGCGCCCCTGGGACCCAGTACTTC.